What follows is one T cell receptor (beta chain) and its context. This record belongs to a study of blood T cell repertoires in COVID-19. Looking at the study overall: The United States, Italy and Spain provided the acute and convalescent COVID-19 samples. T cells, B-cell-depleted T cells, or PBMCs supplied cDNA or gDNA.

From germline, CDR1 is MDHEN and CDR2 SYDVKM. This CDR3 has 14 amino acids. J was trimmed by 5 bases and V by 5 bases; bases with no gene match: 5. Seattle's enrolled individuals joined amid active infection and were then monitored longitudinally. Original analysis: Nucleated cell counts were estimated from reference gene primer amplification. The table came from immunoSEQ multiplex PCR; TCRdb's copy has only in-frame clones and leaves some out. V, J and clone size are those of that table, while D and trimming were read from the DNA. The table includes 300,000 to 350,000 clones, roughly 87% detected once.

The rearrangement uses TRBV28 and TRBJ1-4; 7 bases align to TRBD1. The specimen sequenced was peripheral blood. The sequence derives from a woman aged 55-75 years with COVID-19, enrolled during active disease. The CDR3, as DNA: TGTGCCAGCAGTCGGGACAGTTTAAATGAAAAACTGTTTTTT. Protein: CASSRDSLNEKLFF.